Given below is one T cell receptor beta chain in context. The antigen is undetermined. TCRdb's table, derived via immunoSEQ multiplex PCR, lists solely in-frame clones and lacks some. The data contain 2,500 to 3,000 clones, roughly 72% of them singletons. Germline V gene data show CDR1 as SGHRS and CDR2 as YFSETQ. The CDR3 covers 15 residues. Losses at the gene ends were 4 bases for V and 0 bases for J; bases not matched to a gene: 4. This entry is derived from a study of high-grade serous ovarian cancer treatment subgroups. Study results and limitations: Repertoire similarity ranged roughly 0.1 to 0.79 between tumors of one patient.

Tumor tissue was taken before any definitive surgery or chemotherapy was given. Material for sequencing was tumor tissue. The sequence came from a human donor with high-grade serous ovarian cancer. The chain combines TRBV5-1 with TRBJ2-1; 7 nucleotides match TRBD2. The CDR3 DNA sequence: TGCGCCAGCAGCGGGGACTACTCCTCCTACAATGAGCAGTTCTTC. It translates to CASSGDYSSYNEQFF.